The clone carrying this T cell receptor (beta chain) has only a few counts. Its antigen remains unidentified. These data are taken from a study of response to subunit inactivated influenza vaccine. Regarding the study as a whole: Seasonal influenza vaccination, on each occasion, was suggested by the authors to recruit few new T cells.

This CDR3 spans 17 amino acids. V lost 11 bases and J lost 2; bases outside the gene matches: 12. Germline V gene sequence: CDR1 MNHEY, CDR2 SMNVEV (reference sequence). TCRdb reprocessed the RT-PCR reads with MiXCR, giving one entry per CDR3 protein. The sample yields a few hundred thousand distinct CDR3 sequences, 13% to 15% seen once. The clonotype was recovered from a man aged 50 to 60 who received an inactivated influenza vaccine. This chain uses TRBV27 with TRBJ2-1; 13 bases are a match to TRBD2. Specimen: PBMCs from blood, collected 11 to 12 days after vaccination. The CDR3 loop is CAGRRLAGGGTYNEQFF. The CDR3 nucleotides read TGTGCCGGACGGAGACTAGCGGGGGGAGGGACCTACAATGAGCAGTTCTTC.